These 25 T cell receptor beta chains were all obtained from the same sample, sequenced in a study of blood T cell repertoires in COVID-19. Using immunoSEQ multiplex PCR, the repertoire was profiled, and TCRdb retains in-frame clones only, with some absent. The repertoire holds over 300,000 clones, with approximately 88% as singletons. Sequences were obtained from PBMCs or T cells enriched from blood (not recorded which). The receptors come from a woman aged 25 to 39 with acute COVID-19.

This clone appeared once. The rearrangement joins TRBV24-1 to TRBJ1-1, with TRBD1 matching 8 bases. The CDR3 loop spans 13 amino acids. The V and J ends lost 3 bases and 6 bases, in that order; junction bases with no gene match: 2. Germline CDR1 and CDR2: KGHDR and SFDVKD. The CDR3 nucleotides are TGTGCCACCAGTGATCCGACAGGGGCTGAAGCTTTCTTT. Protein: CATSDPTGAEAFF.

CDR3 sequence: CASSRRGGGYNEQFF. The CDR3, as DNA: TGTGCCAGCAGCCGACGGGGCGGGGGCTACAATGAGCAGTTCTTC. V usage is TRBV6-5 and J usage is TRBJ2-1; 7 bases align to TRBD2. V was pared by 6 bases and J by 3 bases, with 8 bases of the junction left unmatched. Germline CDR1 is MNHEY and CDR2 is SVGAGI. The CDR3 extends over 15 amino acids.

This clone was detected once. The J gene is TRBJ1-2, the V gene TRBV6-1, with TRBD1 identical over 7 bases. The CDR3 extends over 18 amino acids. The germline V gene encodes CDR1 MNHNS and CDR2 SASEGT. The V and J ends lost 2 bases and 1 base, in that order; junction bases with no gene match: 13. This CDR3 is CASSEFYPGTALNYGYTF. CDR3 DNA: TGTGCCAGCAGTGAATTCTATCCCGGGACAGCGCTTAACTATGGCTACACCTTC.

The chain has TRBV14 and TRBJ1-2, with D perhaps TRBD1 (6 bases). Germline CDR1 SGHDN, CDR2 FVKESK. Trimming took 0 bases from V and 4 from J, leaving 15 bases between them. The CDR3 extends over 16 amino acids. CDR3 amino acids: CASSQDGSWGPYGYTF. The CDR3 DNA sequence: TGTGCCAGCAGCCAAGACGGTTCATGGGGGCCCTATGGCTACACCTTC.

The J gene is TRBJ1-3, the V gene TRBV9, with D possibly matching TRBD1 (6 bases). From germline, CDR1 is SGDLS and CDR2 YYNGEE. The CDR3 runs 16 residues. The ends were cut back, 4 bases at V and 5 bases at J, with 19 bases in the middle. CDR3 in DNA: TGTGCCAGCAGCCCCGCCCGGTCAGGGGAAAGAAACACCATATATTTT. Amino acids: CASSPARSGERNTIYF.

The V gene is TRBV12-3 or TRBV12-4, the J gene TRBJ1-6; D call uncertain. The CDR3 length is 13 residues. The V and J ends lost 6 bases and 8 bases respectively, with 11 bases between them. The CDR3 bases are TGTGCCAGCAGGTCCTGGGAGGATTCACCCCTCCACTTT. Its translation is CASRSWEDSPLHF.

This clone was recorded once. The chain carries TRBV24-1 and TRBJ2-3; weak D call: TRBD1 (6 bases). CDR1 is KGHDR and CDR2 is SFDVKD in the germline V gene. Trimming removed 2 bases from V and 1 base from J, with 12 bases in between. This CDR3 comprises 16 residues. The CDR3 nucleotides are TGTGCCACCAGTGATTCCGGGACACTCGGCACAGATACGCAGTATTTT. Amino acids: CATSDSGTLGTDTQYF.

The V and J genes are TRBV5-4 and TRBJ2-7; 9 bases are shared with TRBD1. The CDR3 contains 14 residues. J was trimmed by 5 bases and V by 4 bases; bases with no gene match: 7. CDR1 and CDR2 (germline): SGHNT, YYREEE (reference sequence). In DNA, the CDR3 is TGTGCCAGCAGCATACAGGGGGCGGGAAACGAGCAGTACTTC. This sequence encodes CASSIQGAGNEQYF.

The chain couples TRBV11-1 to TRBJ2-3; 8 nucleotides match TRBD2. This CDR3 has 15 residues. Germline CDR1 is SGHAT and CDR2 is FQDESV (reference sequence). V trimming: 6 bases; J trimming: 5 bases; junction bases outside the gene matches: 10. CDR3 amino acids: CASRRGDTDGDTQYF. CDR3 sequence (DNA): TGTGCCAGCAGGCGGGGGGACACCGACGGAGATACGCAGTATTTT.

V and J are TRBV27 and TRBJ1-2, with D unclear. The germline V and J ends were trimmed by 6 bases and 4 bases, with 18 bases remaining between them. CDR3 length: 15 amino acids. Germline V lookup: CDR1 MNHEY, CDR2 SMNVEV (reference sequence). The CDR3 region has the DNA TGTGCCAGCAGCCCAAAGATGAGTACGGGCTATGGCTACACCTTC. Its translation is CASSPKMSTGYGYTF.

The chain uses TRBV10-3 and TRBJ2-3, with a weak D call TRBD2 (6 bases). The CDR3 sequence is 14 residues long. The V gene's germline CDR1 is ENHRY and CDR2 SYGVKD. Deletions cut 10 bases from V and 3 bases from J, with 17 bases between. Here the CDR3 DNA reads TGTGCCACCCAGGGCGGGGTCCGGACAGATACGCAGTATTTT. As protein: CATQGGVRTDTQYF.

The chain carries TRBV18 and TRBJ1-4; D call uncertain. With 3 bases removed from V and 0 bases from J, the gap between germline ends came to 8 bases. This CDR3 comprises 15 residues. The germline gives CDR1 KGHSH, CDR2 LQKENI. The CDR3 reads CASSPVQTTNEKLFF. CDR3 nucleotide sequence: TGTGCCAGCTCACCGGTCCAGACAACTAATGAAAAACTGTTTTTT.

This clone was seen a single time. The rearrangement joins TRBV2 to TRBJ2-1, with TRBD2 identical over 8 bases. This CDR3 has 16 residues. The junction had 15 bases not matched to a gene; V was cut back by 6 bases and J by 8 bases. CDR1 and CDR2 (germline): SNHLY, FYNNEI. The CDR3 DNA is TGTGCCAGCAGAGCTACTTGGCGGGGGGATGGGGATGAGCAGTTCTTC. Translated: CASRATWRGDGDEQFF.

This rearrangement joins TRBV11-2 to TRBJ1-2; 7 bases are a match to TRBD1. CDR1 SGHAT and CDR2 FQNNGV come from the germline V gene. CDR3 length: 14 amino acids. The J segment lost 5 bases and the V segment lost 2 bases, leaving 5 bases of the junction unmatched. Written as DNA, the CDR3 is TGTGCCAGCAGCTTAACCAGGGGGATTTATGGCTACACCTTC. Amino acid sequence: CASSLTRGIYGYTF.

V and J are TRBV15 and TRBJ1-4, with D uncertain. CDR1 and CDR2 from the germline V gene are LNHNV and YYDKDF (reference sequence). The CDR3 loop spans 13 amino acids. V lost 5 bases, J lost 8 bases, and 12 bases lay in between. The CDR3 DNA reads TGTGCCACCAGCGGTGGGTCGGGGGAAAAACTGTTTTTT. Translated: CATSGGSGEKLFF.

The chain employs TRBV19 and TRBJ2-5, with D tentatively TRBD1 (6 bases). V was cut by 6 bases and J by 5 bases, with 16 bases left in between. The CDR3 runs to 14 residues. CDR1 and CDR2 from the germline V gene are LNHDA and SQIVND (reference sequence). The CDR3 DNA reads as TGTGCCAGTAGCGCCGGGACATTGGGCGAGACCCAGTACTTC. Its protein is CASSAGTLGETQYF. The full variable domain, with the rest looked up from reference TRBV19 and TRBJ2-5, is DGGITQSPKYLFRKEGQNVTLSCEQNLNHDAMYWYRQDPGQGLRLIYYSQIVNDFQKGDIAEGYSVSREKKESFPLTVTSAQKNPTAFYLCASSAGTLGETQYFGPGTRLLVL.

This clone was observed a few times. CDR3: CASSRTGGGTEAFF. The CDR3 region has the DNA TGTGCCAGCAGCCGAACAGGGGGCGGCACTGAAGCTTTCTTT. This chain uses TRBV7-9 with TRBJ1-1; 9 nucleotides line up with TRBD1. Germline V gene lookup returns CDR1 SEHNR and CDR2 FQNEAQ (reference sequence). CDR3 length: 14 residues. With 5 bases clipped from V and 4 bases from J, the junction kept 5 bases outside the gene matches.

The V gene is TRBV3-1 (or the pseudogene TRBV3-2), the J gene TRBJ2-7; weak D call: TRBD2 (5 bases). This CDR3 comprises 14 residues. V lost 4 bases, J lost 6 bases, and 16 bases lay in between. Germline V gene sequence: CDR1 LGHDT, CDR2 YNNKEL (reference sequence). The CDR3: CASSPRVPAGEQYF. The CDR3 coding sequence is TGTGCCAGCAGCCCCCGGGTTCCGGCGGGCGAGCAGTACTTC.

The CDR3 DNA reads TGTGCCAGCATTGGAGGACAGGGGGGAGCTTTCTTT. Residues: CASIGGQGGAFF. The chain couples TRBV2 to TRBJ1-1; 10 nucleotides line up with TRBD1. The CDR3 contains 12 residues. J gave up 10 bases and V 7 bases, and 6 bases lay outside the gene matches. The germline CDR1 and CDR2 sequences are SNHLY and FYNNEI.

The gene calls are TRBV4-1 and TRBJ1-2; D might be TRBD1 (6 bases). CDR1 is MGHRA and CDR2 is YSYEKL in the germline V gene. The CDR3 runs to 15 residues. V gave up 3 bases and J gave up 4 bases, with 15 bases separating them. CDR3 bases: TGCGCCAGCAGCCAGGACAGAATTAACACCTATGGCTACACCTTC. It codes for CASSQDRINTYGYTF.

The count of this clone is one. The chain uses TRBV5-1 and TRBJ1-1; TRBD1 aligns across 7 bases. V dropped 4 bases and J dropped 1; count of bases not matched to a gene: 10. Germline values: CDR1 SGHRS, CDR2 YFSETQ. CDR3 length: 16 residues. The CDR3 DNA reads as TGCGCCAGCAGCCCATTGACAGGGTCGGGGAACACTGAAGCTTTCTTT. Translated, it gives CASSPLTGSGNTEAFF.

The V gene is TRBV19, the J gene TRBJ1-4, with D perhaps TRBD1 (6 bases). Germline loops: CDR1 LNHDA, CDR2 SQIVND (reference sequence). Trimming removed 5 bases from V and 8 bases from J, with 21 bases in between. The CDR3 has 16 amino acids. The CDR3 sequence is CASSAEQGRRGEKLFF. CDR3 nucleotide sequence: TGTGCCAGTAGTGCCGAACAGGGACGGAGAGGGGAAAAACTGTTTTTT.

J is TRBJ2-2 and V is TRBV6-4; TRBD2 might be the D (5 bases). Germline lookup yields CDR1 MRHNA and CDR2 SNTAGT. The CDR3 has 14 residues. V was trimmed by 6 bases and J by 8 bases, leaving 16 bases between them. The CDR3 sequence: CASRYEGDSGELFF. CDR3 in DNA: TGTGCCAGCAGATATGAGGGCGACTCGGGGGAGCTGTTTTTT.

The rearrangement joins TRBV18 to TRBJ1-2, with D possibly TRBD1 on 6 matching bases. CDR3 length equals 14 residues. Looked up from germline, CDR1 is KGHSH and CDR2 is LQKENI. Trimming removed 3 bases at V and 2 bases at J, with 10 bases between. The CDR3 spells CASSPGQRNYGYTF. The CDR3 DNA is TGTGCCAGCTCACCCGGACAGAGAAACTATGGCTACACCTTC.

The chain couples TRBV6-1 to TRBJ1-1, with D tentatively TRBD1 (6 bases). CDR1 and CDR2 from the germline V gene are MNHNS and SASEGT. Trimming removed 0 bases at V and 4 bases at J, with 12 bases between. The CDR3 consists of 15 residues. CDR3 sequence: CASSEALGGGTEAFF. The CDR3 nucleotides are TGTGCCAGCAGTGAAGCGCTTGGGGGCGGCACTGAAGCTTTCTTT.